What follows describes a single T cell receptor (beta chain). Its antigen remains unknown. All patients picked for sequencing had shown, by flow cytometry, an expansion of CD8+CD57+ cells. This sample was included in a study of CD8+CD57+ T cells in acquired aplastic anemia. Background on the study: Quantities of DNA derived from sorted CD4+ and CD8+ cells averaged around 3.2 ug. Study-wide findings and caveats: Patients and healthy controls showed no significant CD8+ Simpson's diversity difference.

From germline, CDR1 is MRHNA and CDR2 SNTAGT. V was shortened by 3 bases and J by 1 base, with 8 bases between the two germline ends. The CDR3 is 14 amino acids. Genomic DNA constituted the template upon which TCR beta VDJ and CDR3 profiling was performed. A single record per CDR3 protein comes from TCRdb applying MiXCR to the reads. The repertoire holds some 180,000 distinct CDR3 sequences, with about 60% as singletons. This sequence originates from a human donor with aplastic anemia. The chain has TRBV6-4 and TRBJ2-3; D is unclear. Material for sequencing was sorted CD4+, CD8+, or CD8+CD57+ T cells (not recorded which) from PBMCs. The CDR3 DNA reads TGTGCCAGCAGTGAGAGTGAGGGCACAGATACGCAGTATTTT. It specifies CASSESEGTDTQYF.